The sequence of this T cell receptor (beta chain) was determined in a study of T cell changes during pregnancy in multiple sclerosis. Assay: immunoSEQ multiplex PCR; the TCRdb copy retains only in-frame clones and omits some. The sample has 20,000 to 25,000 clones, about nine tenths seen once; the top ten hold roughly 8%. This CDR3 region has 15 residues. The V end was cut by 11 bases, the J end by 2 bases, with 20 bases between. CDR1 and CDR2 (germline): SNHLY, FYNNEI. The specimen comprised CD8+ T cells from peripheral blood mononuclear cells, sampled in the first trimester of pregnancy. This chain uses TRBV2 with TRBJ2-3; possible D gene TRBD2, 7 bases. The sequence was collected from a female donor in good health, enrolled as a control in a pregnancy study. The CDR3 sequence: CAGREGGPITDTQYF. CDR3 nucleotide sequence: TGTGCCGGTAGGGAGGGGGGGCCGATCACAGATACGCAGTATTTT.